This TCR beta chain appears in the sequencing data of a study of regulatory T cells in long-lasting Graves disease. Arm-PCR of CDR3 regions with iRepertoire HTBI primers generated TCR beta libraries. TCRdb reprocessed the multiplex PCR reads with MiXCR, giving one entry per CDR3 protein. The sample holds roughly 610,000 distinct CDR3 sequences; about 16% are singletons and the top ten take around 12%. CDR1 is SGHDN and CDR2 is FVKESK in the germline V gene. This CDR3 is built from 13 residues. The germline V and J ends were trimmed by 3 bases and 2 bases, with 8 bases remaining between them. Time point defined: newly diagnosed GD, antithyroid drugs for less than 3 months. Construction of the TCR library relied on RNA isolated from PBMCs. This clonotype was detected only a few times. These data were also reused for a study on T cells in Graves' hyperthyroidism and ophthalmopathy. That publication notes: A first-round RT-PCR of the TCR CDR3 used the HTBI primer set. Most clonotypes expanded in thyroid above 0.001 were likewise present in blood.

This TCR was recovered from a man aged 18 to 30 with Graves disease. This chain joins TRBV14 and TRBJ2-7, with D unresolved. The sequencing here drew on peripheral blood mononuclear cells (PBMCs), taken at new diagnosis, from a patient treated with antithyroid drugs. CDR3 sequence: CASSQGSPYEQYF. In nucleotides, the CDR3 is TGTGCCAGCAGCCAGGGTTCGCCCTACGAGCAGTACTTC.